This T cell receptor beta chain was sequenced in a study of blood T cells in healthy people across ages (dated by TCRdb to between 2015 and 2016). As for the study more broadly: In model experiments, template switching captured roughly one uniquely barcoded TCR beta cDNA molecule for every two T cells. The study measured age-related changes in TCR beta repertoire diversity using deep sequencing normalized with unique cDNA molecular identifiers. The donors were split into four age groups: young (average 16 years), middle-aged (roughly 39), aged (roughly 65) and long-lived (under 85). To avoid experimental bias, donors of different ages were distributed randomly across sequencing lanes. Using the same blood draw, the study looked at two additional independent replicas of 1 million unique cDNA reads for two donors, one aged 18 to 29 and the other aged 80 or older.

Preparation of the library involved 5' RACE. Sequencing was performed on an Illumina HiSeq 2500. A second PCR of about 7 to 12 cycles was performed with a sample-barcoded 5' primer and a J-beta primer mix. A template-switch 5' adaptor carrying 12 random nucleotides introduced a unique molecular identifier onto each TCR beta cDNA molecule. Each sample yielded at least 2.5 million CDR3-containing paired-end reads. All of the RNA was converted into first-strand cDNA using the Mint cDNA synthesis kit, with a TRBC-specific oligonucleotide serving as the primer. All cDNA was treated with uracil-DNA glycosylase and then went through a first 18-cycle PCR with the universal primers M1SS and BC2_uni_R. Under the source paper's analysis protocol: Normalization of each sample was performed by random selection of 1 million high-quality reads, each carrying a distinct molecular identifier. Reads sharing molecular identifiers were discarded rather than binned into consensus sequences. MiTCR, run with a Q25 quality threshold and the strictest error-elimination algorithm, handled CDR3 identification, clonotype clustering and error correction. A nonparametric unseen species model with Euler transformation was used to estimate a lower bound on total TCR beta diversity. TCRdb took the public reads, trimmed them with fastp at Q25, ran MiXCR for clone calling and kept in-frame beta chains. Each CDR3 protein gets just one entry, which takes the most common genes and DNA from the rows behind it. None of the V and J calls come from the authors' own analysis; TCRdb made them. This sample holds about 1.5 million distinct CDR3 sequences; less than 45% were observed only once. The leading ten clones occupy around 4% of the sample.

From its cysteine to its phenylalanine, the CDR3 spans 13 amino acids. The retained sequence is limited to the CDR3, 39 bases, with the frame set at the first base. Reading the germline V gene (reference sequence) gives CDR1 SEHNR and CDR2 FQNEAQ. On this clonotype itself: This receptor's antigen is unknown. Given a much more abundant clone one base away, this may be a read error.

The roughly 39 donors, aged about 6 to 100 years, were systemically healthy Caucasian individuals from Russia. Each donor gave ten milliliters of peripheral blood, drawn into EDTA-treated Vacutainer tubes. Ficoll-Paque density-gradient centrifugation was used to isolate PBMCs, with at least 6.5 million per sample. Total RNA was extracted from PBMCs with Trizol reagent, with at least 5 micrograms obtained per sample. Naive CD45RAhigh/CD27high T cell percentages were measured by flow cytometry on a PBMC aliquot from every donor. The research as a whole found: Conclusive comparison of naive and antigen-experienced compartments was prevented by the profiling of bulk unsorted PBMCs. Observed TCR beta diversity correlated strongly with the percentage of naive T cells measured by flow cytometry. Donor CMV infection status was unknown, potentially confounding age-related changes in expanded clonotypes. Estimates of total diversity based on one million sequenced T cells were considered lower bounds and underestimates. As age increased, observed TCR beta diversity per million T cells dropped in a roughly linear way, and a significant reduction was already evident by age 40. Compared with the aged group, the long-lived group had more naive CD4+ T cells, fewer expanded clones and increased TCR diversity, a pattern suggesting age selection.

The specimen sequenced was blood. The receptor was isolated from a woman younger than 35 in good health. This chain joins TRBV7-9 to TRBJ2-5, with the D segment identity uncertain. The bases read TGTGCCGGCAGCTTAGTATTGAGAGAGACCCAGTACTTC. Its amino acids are CAGSLVLRETQYF. Beyond the CDR3, the reference TRBV7-9 and TRBJ2-5 genes provide the residues; the full variable domain reads: DTGVSQNPRHKITKRGQNVTFRCDPISEHNRLYWYRQTLGQGPEFLTYFQNEAQLEKSRLLSDRFSAERPKGSFSTLEIQRTEQGDSAMYLCAGSLVLRETQYFGPGTRLLVL.